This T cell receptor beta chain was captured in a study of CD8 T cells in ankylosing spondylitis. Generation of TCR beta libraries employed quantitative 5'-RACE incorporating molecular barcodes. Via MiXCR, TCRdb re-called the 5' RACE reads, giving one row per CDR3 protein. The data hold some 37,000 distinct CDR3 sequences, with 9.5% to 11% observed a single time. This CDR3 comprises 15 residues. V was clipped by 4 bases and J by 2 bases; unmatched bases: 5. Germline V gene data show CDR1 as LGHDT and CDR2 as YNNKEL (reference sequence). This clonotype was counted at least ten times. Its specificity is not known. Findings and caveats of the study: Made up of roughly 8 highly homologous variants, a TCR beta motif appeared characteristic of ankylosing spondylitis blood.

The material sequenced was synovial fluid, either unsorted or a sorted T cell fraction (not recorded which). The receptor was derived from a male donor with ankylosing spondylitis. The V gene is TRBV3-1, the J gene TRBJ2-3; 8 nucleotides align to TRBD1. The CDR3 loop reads CASSPGTGYTDTQYF. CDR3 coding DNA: TGTGCCAGCAGCCCGGGGACAGGATACACAGATACGCAGTATTTT.